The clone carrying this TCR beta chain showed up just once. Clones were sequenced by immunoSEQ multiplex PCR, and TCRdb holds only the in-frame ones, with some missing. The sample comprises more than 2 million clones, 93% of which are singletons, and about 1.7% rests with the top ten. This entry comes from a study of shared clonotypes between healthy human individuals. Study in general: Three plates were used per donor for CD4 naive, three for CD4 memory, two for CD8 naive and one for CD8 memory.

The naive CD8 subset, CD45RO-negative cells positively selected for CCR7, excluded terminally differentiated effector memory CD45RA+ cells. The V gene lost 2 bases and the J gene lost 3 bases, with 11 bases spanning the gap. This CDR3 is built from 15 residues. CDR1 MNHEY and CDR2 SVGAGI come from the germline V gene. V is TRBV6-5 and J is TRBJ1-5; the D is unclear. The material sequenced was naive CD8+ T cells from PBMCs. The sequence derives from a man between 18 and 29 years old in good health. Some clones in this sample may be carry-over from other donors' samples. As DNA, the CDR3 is TGTGCCAGCAGTTACCGCTGGGGAGTCAATCAGCCCCAGCATTTT. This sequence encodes CASSYRWGVNQPQHF.